Detailed here is one TCR beta chain. The data were taken from a study of T cells after somatic rescue of genetic block. Sequencing was performed with immunoSEQ multiplex PCR; in TCRdb, only in-frame clones are kept and a portion is missing. The table has about 13,000 clones, 60% to 75% seen once. Germline values: CDR1 SGDLS, CDR2 YYNGEE. The CDR3 is 15 amino acids. V lost 0 bases, J lost 4 bases, and 14 bases lay in between. The rearrangement joins TRBV9 to TRBJ2-7; perhaps TRBD1 as D (5 bases). The TCR originated in a boy younger than 18. The specimen sequenced was peripheral blood mononuclear cells (PBMCs). The DNA of the CDR3 is TGTGCCAGCAGCGTAGGACCCCGACAGCCTTACGAGCAGTACTTC. Its protein product is CASSVGPRQPYEQYF.